Listed below are T cell receptor beta chains from one sample, sequenced in a study of blood T cell repertoires in COVID-19. TCRdb's table, derived via immunoSEQ multiplex PCR, lists solely in-frame clones and lacks some. The sample records 300,000 to 350,000 clones, 85% to 90% being singletons. The material sequenced was PBMCs or T cells enriched from blood (not recorded which). These receptors originate from a woman aged 25 to 39 who had recovered from COVID-19. Each CDR3 is given with its conserved first and last residue. Each record gives: V gene, D gene, J gene, clone size, CDR3 DNA, CDR3 protein. D genes are given only for firm matches. Not all rows give a size; the values are once, few, many and, for expanded clones, a class.

>TRBV28|NA|TRBJ2-5|NA
TGTGCCAGCAGTTTATGGGCTAGGTACCAAGAGACCCAGTACTTC
CASSLWARYQETQYF
>TRBV28|NA|TRBJ1-1|NA
TGTGCCAGCAGTGCCCAGGGTTCTTCGGACACTGAAGCTTTCTTT
CASSAQGSSDTEAFF
>TRBV3-1/TRBV3-2|TRBD2|TRBJ2-1|NA
TGTGCCAGCAGCCACGGACTAGCGGGGACGAGTGAGCAGTTCTTC
CASSHGLAGTSEQFF
>TRBV10-1|TRBD1|TRBJ2-7|few
TGCGCCAGTGAAGACAGGGTTCGTCAATACGAGCAGTACTTC
CASEDRVRQYEQYF
>TRBV10-3|TRBD1|TRBJ1-1|NA
TGTGCCATCAGACAGGGGCGGACTGAAGCTTTCTTT
CAIRQGRTEAFF
>TRBV6-5|NA|TRBJ1-1|NA
TGTGCCAGCAGTTACCAGGGAATGAACACTGAAGCTTTCTTT
CASSYQGMNTEAFF
>TRBV7-9|TRBD1|TRBJ1-1|NA
TGTGCCAGCAGCAGAAATCAGGGGGCTGGCACTGAAGCTTTCTTT
CASSRNQGAGTEAFF
>TRBV5-1|TRBD1|TRBJ2-3|NA
TGCGCCAGCAGCTTGGGACAGGGAAATGGAGATACGCAGTATTTT
CASSLGQGNGDTQYF
>TRBV30|TRBD1|TRBJ1-2|NA
TGTGCCTGGAGCCCCCCCCGGACAGGGAGTGGCTACACCTTC
CAWSPPRTGSGYTF
>TRBV6-2/TRBV6-3|TRBD1|TRBJ1-1|NA
TGTGCCAGCAGTTCATACAGGGGGCGAGCTTTCTTT
CASSSYRGRAFF
>TRBV28|TRBD2|TRBJ2-7|NA
TGTGCCAGCAGACCCTGGACGGGAGGTTACGAGCAGTACTTC
CASRPWTGGYEQYF
>TRBV5-1|TRBD2|TRBJ2-1|NA
TGCGCCAGCAGCCTGGGACTAGCGGGAGAGGAGGGTGAGCAGTTCTTC
CASSLGLAGEEGEQFF
>TRBV18|NA|TRBJ2-6|NA
TGTGCCAGCTCAAAGGCCAGGGCGGGGGCCAACGTCCTGACTTTC
CASSKARAGANVLTF
>TRBV5-6|NA|TRBJ1-1|NA
TGTGCCAGCAGCACGGGAGGGAGGTATACTGAAGCTTTCTTT
CASSTGGRYTEAFF
>TRBV12-3/TRBV12-4|NA|TRBJ1-2|NA
TGTGCCAGCAGTCTTTCGGAGAACTATGGCTACACCTTC
CASSLSENYGYTF
>TRBV9|TRBD2|TRBJ2-1|NA
TGTGCCAGCAGCGTCCCGGCCATACTAGCGGGGAATTACAATGAGCAGTTCTTC
CASSVPAILAGNYNEQFF